The 21 T cell receptor beta chains given below trace back to one sample, sequenced in a study of T cell responses to AZD1222 COVID-19 vaccine. TCRdb keeps only in-frame clones here, not all; method: immunoSEQ multiplex PCR. The sample lists 70,000 to 90,000 clones; approximately 78% were seen once. Source: peripheral blood, taken on day 0 of AZD1222 vaccination. The source of these receptors is an adult in good health.

The chain joins TRBV18 to TRBJ2-2; D is ambiguous. The germline CDR1 and CDR2 sequences are KGHSH and LQKENI. V was cut by 0 bases and J by 7 bases, with 6 bases left in between. The CDR3 has 13 amino acids. CDR3 nucleotide sequence: TGTGCCAGCTCACCACCTCTTAGCGGGGAGCTGTTTTTT. Residues: CASSPPLSGELFF.

The chain employs TRBV2 and TRBJ1-5; TRBD1 is a possible D gene (6 bases). This CDR3 is built from 13 residues. The V gene lost 8 bases and the J gene lost 6 bases, with 14 bases spanning the gap. Germline CDR1 and CDR2: SNHLY and FYNNEI. The CDR3: CASQQGYRQPQHF. In nucleotides, the CDR3 is TGTGCCAGCCAACAGGGTTATCGTCAGCCCCAGCATTTT.

This chain uses TRBV14 with TRBJ2-7; TRBD1 is a possible D gene (6 bases). CDR1 and CDR2 from the germline V gene are SGHDN and FVKESK. The V gene lost 5 bases and the J gene lost 3 bases, with 26 bases spanning the gap. The CDR3 spans 18 residues. CDR3: CASSSFPGTLKGNYEQYF. The CDR3 nucleotides are TGTGCCAGCAGCTCATTCCCGGGGACACTAAAGGGCAACTACGAGCAGTACTTC.

This chain connects TRBV3-1 (or the pseudogene TRBV3-2) to TRBJ2-1; 7 positions agree with TRBD2. V was pared by 1 base and J by 5 bases, with 11 bases of the junction left unmatched. CDR1 and CDR2 from the germline V gene are LGHDT and YNNKEL (reference sequence). The CDR3 covers 17 residues. CDR3 coding DNA: TGTGCCAGCAGCCAAGCCTGGGTGCTAGCGGAGAACAATGAGCAGTTCTTC. It specifies CASSQAWVLAENNEQFF.

The chain joins TRBV7-2 to TRBJ1-4; weak D call: TRBD1 (6 bases). Germline-derived CDR1 and CDR2 are SGHTA and FQGNSA. There are 16 residues in the CDR3. The V end lost 5 bases, the J end lost 5 bases, and 18 bases lay between the germline ends. This CDR3 reads CASSPGQPSGNEKLFF. The CDR3 DNA reads as TGTGCCAGCAGCCCTGGACAGCCCTCTGGGAATGAAAAACTGTTTTTT.

The chain links TRBV19 to TRBJ1-5, with D maybe TRBD1 (6 bases). V was clipped by 5 bases and J by 3 bases, with 14 bases between them. In germline, CDR1 is LNHDA, CDR2 SQIVND (reference sequence). CDR3 length: 15 amino acids. The CDR3 loop reads CASSRDIGSNQPQHF. CDR3 coding DNA: TGTGCCAGTAGTCGGGACATCGGCTCCAATCAGCCCCAGCATTTT.

This chain connects TRBV11-2 to TRBJ2-7; D not resolved. The V end was cut by 1 base, the J end by 5 bases, with 6 bases between. The CDR3 spans 12 residues. CDR1 SGHAT and CDR2 FQNNGV come from the germline V gene. The CDR3 bases are TGTGCCAGCAGCTTAGTCCGTAACGAGCAGTACTTC. It codes for CASSLVRNEQYF.

This chain links TRBV2 with TRBJ1-5; D call uncertain. The V end was cut by 2 bases, the J end by 5 bases, with 10 bases between. This CDR3 contains 14 residues. Per the germline V gene, CDR1 is SNHLY and CDR2 is FYNNEI. This CDR3 reads CASSEFSRDQPQHF. The CDR3 region has the DNA TGTGCCAGCAGTGAATTTTCGAGAGATCAGCCCCAGCATTTT.

The table lists this clone with a count of one. The V gene is TRBV28, the J gene TRBJ2-1; TRBD1 aligns across 10 bases. This CDR3 has 19 residues. Trimming at V came to 3 bases and at J to 7 bases, leaving 18 bases not matched to a gene. The germline CDR1 and CDR2 sequences are MDHEN and SYDVKM. CDR3 amino acids: CASSFFLSPTGGAENEQFF. In nucleotides, the CDR3 is TGTGCCAGCAGTTTTTTCCTATCCCCGACAGGGGGCGCGGAGAATGAGCAGTTCTTC.

V usage is TRBV29-1 and J usage is TRBJ2-6; D might be TRBD2 (6 bases). This CDR3 is 13 amino acids long. The V end lost 6 bases, the J end lost 2 bases, and 8 bases lay between the germline ends. Germline V gene sequence: CDR1 SQVTM, CDR2 ANQGSEA. CDR3 protein: CSVASAGANVLTF. CDR3 DNA: TGCAGCGTCGCTAGCGCTGGGGCCAACGTCCTGACTTTC.

This clone was seen repeatedly, ten times or more. The V gene is TRBV19, the J gene TRBJ1-2; D not resolved. V lost 0 bases to trimming and J lost 4 bases, with 12 bases between them. Germline V CDR1 and CDR2: LNHDA, SQIVND (reference sequence). The CDR3 has 15 residues. In nucleotides, the CDR3 is TGTGCCAGTAGTATAGACCATTCAACTTCCTATGGCTACACCTTC. Its protein is CASSIDHSTSYGYTF.

The sample holds a few counts of this clone. V usage is TRBV7-7 and J usage is TRBJ2-7; 7 bases align to TRBD2. The CDR3 length is 13 residues. From germline, CDR1 is SSHAT and CDR2 FNYEAQ (reference sequence). The CDR3 loop reads CASSPSGSYEQYF. CDR3 bases: TGTGCTAGCTCGCCTAGCGGCTCCTACGAGCAGTACTTC.

This clone was counted only a few times. The chain uses TRBV5-1 and TRBJ2-2; 14 bases are a match to TRBD2. With V trimmed by 0 bases and J by 4 bases, 8 bases remained unmatched. The CDR3 has 19 amino acids. Germline V lookup: CDR1 SGHRS, CDR2 YFSETQ. The CDR3 is CASSLGLAGGPRSTGELFF. The CDR3 DNA sequence: TGCGCCAGCAGCTTGGGACTAGCGGGAGGGCCTCGGAGCACCGGGGAGCTGTTTTTT.

The V and J genes are TRBV6-5 and TRBJ2-1, with 8 bases aligning to TRBD1. The CDR3 spans 15 residues. Losses at the gene ends were 6 bases for V and 7 bases for J; bases not matched to a gene: 11. Germline CDR1 is MNHEY and CDR2 is SVGAGI. CDR3 DNA sequence: TGTGCCAGCAGAGCCACAGGGGGTAATTGGAATGAGCAGTTCTTC. This encodes CASRATGGNWNEQFF.

The rearrangement links TRBV28 to TRBJ1-2; 11 bases are shared with TRBD1. Germline-derived CDR1 and CDR2 are MDHEN and SYDVKM. With 5 bases clipped from V and 6 bases from J, the junction kept 8 bases outside the gene matches. CDR3 length equals 15 residues. The CDR3 protein is CASSPHGQGANGYTF. The DNA for the CDR3 is TGTGCCAGCAGTCCACACGGACAGGGGGCGAATGGCTACACCTTC.

This clone was observed a single time. The V and J genes are TRBV18 and TRBJ2-7; TRBD1 matches at 8 bases. Germline lookup yields CDR1 KGHSH and CDR2 LQKENI. CDR3 length equals 15 residues. Losses at the gene ends were 3 bases for V and 5 bases for J; bases not matched to a gene: 9. CDR3 DNA sequence: TGTGCCAGCTCACCGAGGACAGGGATCGTCCACGAGCAGTACTTC. Translating gives CASSPRTGIVHEQYF.

The V and J genes are TRBV15 and TRBJ2-3; maybe TRBD2 (5 bases). Trimming pared 0 bases from V and 4 bases from J, leaving 14 bases between. CDR3 size: 16 residues. From germline, CDR1 is LNHNV and CDR2 YYDKDF (reference sequence). CDR3 sequence reads: CATSRERGGGADTQYF. In DNA, the CDR3 is TGTGCCACCAGCAGAGAACGAGGAGGCGGCGCAGATACGCAGTATTTT.

This chain connects TRBV12-3 or TRBV12-4 to TRBJ2-1, with 10 bases matching TRBD2. Trimming cost V 3 bases and J 13 bases; bases outside gene matches: 6. The CDR3 spans 13 residues. The CDR3 here is CASSFMLAGEQFF. The CDR3 DNA sequence: TGTGCCAGCAGTTTTATGCTAGCGGGAGAACAGTTCTTC.

CDR3 bases: TGTGCCAGCAGCCGCGACGGGAGCTCACCCCTCCACTTT. Protein: CASSRDGSSPLHF. The chain couples TRBV12-3 or TRBV12-4 to TRBJ1-6; no firm D call. CDR3 length: 13 amino acids. V was cut by 6 bases and J by 10 bases, with 13 bases left in between.

The chain combines TRBV5-4 with TRBJ2-7, with 10 bases identical to TRBD1. The V and J ends lost 4 bases and 7 bases, in that order; junction bases with no gene match: 11. Germline CDR1 is SGHNT and CDR2 is YYREEE (reference sequence). CDR3 length: 15 residues. The CDR3 spells CASSVGQGGSGEQYF. The CDR3 nucleotides read TGTGCCAGCAGCGTCGGACAGGGGGGATCCGGGGAGCAGTACTTC.

The chain carries TRBV6-2 or TRBV6-3 and TRBJ2-2, with D perhaps TRBD2 (6 bases). CDR1 and CDR2 from the germline V gene are MNHEY and SVGEGT. V gave up 2 bases and J gave up 0 bases, with 13 bases separating them. This CDR3 spans 17 amino acids. The CDR3 loop reads CASSYPLGGANTGELFF. The CDR3 DNA is TGTGCCAGCAGTTACCCCCTGGGAGGCGCGAACACCGGGGAGCTGTTTTTT.